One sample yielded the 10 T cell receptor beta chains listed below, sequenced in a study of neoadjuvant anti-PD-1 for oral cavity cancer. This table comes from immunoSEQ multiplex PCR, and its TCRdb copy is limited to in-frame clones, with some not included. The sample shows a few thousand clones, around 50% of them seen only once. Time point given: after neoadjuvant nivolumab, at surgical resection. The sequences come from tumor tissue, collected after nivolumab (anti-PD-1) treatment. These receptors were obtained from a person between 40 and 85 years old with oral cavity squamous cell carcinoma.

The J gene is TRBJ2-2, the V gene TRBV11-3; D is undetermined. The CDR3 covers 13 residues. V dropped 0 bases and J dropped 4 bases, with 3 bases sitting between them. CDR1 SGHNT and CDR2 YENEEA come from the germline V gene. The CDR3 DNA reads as TGTGCCAGCAGCTTAGATCCCACCGGGGAGCTGTTTTTT. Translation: CASSLDPTGELFF.

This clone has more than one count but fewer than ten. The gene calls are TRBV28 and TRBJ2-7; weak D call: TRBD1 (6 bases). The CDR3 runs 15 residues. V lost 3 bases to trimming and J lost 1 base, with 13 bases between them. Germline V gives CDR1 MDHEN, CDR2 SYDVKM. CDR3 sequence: CASSFPAGASYEQYF. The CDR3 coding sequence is TGTGCCAGCAGTTTTCCCGCAGGGGCATCCTACGAGCAGTACTTC.

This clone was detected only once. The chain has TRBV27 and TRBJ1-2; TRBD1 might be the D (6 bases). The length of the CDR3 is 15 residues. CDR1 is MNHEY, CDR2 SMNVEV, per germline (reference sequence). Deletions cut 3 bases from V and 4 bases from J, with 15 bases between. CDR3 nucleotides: TGTGCCAGCAGTTTTTATAGGCCAGGGGCCTATGGCTACACCTTC. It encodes CASSFYRPGAYGYTF.

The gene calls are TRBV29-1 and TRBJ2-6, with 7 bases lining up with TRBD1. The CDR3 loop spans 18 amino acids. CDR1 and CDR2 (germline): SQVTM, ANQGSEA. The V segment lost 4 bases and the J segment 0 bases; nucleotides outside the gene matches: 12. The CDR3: CSVAHKWDSNSGANVLTF. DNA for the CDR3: TGCAGCGTTGCACATAAGTGGGACAGCAACTCTGGGGCCAACGTCCTGACTTTC.

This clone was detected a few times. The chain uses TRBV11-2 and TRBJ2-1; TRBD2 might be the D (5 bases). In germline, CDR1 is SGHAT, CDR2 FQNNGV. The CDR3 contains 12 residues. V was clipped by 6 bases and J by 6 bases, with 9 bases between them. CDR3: CASSQTSNEQFF. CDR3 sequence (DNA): TGTGCCAGCAGTCAAACTAGCAATGAGCAGTTCTTC.

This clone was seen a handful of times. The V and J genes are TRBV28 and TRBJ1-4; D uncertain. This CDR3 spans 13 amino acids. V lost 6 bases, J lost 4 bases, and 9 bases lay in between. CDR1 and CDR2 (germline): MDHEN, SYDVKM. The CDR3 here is CASSEGFNEKLFF. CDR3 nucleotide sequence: TGTGCCAGCAGCGAAGGATTTAATGAAAAACTGTTTTTT. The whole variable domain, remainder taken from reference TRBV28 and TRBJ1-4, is DVKVTQSSRYLVKRTGEKVFLECVQDMDHENMFWYRQDPGLGLRLIYFSYDVKMKEKGDIPEGYSVSREKKERFSLILESASTNQTSMYLCASSEGFNEKLFFGSGTQLSVL.

Here the CDR3 DNA reads TGTGCCAGCAGCTCGGGACTAGCGGGTAATGAGCAGTTCTTC. This translates into CASSSGLAGNEQFF. The J gene is TRBJ2-1, the V gene TRBV27, with 12 bases aligning to TRBD2. V lost 6 bases to trimming and J lost 7 bases; unmatched junction nucleotides: 4. This CDR3 contains 14 residues. Germline CDR1 MNHEY, CDR2 SMNVEV (reference sequence).

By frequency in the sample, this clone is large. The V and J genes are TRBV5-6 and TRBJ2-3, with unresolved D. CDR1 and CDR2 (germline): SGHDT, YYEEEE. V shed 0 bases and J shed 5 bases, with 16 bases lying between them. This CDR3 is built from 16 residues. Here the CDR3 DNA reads TGTGCCAGCAGCTTGGCCCCACTAAGGTCTATAGATACGCAGTATTTT. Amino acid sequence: CASSLAPLRSIDTQYF.

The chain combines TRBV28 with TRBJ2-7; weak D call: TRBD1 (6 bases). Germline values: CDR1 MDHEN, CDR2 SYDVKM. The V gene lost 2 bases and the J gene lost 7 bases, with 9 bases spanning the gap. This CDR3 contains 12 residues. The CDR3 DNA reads TGTGCCAGCAGTTTAGCCAGGGGAGAGCAGTACTTC. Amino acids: CASSLARGEQYF.

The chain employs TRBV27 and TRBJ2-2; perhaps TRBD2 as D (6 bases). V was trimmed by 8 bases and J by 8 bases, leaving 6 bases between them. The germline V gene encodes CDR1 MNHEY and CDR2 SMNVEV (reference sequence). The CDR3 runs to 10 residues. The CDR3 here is CASGRGELFF. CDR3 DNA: TGTGCCAGCGGGAGGGGGGAGCTGTTTTTT.